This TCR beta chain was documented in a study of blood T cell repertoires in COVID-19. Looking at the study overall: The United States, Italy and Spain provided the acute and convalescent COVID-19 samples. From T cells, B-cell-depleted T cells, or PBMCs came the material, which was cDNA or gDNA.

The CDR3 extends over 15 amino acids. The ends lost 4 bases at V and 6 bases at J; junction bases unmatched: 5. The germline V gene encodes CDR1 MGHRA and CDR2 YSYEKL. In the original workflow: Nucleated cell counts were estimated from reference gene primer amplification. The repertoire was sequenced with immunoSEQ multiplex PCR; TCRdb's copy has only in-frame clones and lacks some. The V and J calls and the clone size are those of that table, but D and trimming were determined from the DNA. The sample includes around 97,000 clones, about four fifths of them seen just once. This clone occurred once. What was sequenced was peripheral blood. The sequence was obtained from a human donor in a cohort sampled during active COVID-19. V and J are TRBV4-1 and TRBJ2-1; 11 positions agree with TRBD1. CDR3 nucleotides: TGCGCCAGCAGCCGAGATGGGACAGGGGGCAATGAGCAGTTCTTC. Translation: CASSRDGTGGNEQFF.